The sequence of this TCR beta chain was determined in a study of Graves' ophthalmopathy and Graves' hyperthyroidism. CDR1 is SNHLY and CDR2 is FYNNEI in the germline V gene. With V trimmed by 7 bases and J by 0 bases, 9 bases remained unmatched. The CDR3 length is 16 residues. TCR beta CDR3 amplification used RNA transcripts. The authors performed first-round RT-PCR with HTBI primers and then a second-round multiplex PCR. In TCRdb, the multiplex PCR reads were re-called with MiXCR into one record per CDR3 protein. The table includes around 1,000,000 distinct CDR3 sequences, 36% detected once. Uncontrolled infections, other autoimmune diseases, pregnancy or lactation barred patients from enrollment. This clonotype has at least ten counts.

Sequencing was done on a sample of peripheral blood or thyroid tissue (not recorded which). The sequence was obtained from an adult man with Graves' hyperthyroidism. The chain employs TRBV2 and TRBJ1-1, with 9 bases aligning to TRBD1. CDR3 sequence reads: CASKRKTGGLNTEAFF. The DNA of the CDR3 is TGTGCCAGCAAGCGTAAGACAGGGGGGTTGAACACTGAAGCTTTCTTT.